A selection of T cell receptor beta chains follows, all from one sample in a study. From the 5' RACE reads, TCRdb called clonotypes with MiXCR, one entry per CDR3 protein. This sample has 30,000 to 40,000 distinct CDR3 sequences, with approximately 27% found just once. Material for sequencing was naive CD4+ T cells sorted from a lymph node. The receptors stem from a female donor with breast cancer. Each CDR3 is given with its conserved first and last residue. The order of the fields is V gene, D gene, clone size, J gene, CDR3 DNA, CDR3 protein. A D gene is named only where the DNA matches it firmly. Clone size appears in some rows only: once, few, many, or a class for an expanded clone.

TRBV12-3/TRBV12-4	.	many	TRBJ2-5	TGTGCCAGCAGTACCTCCCCCTCGGGGAGCGAGACCCAGTACTTC	CASSTSPSGSETQYF
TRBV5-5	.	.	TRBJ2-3	TGTGCCAGCAGCCCGGGAGTAGGGTATAGCACAGATACGCAGTATTTT	CASSPGVGYSTDTQYF
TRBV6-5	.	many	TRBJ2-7	TGTGCCAGCAGCCCTGGGGGTGTAAGTTCGTCCGAGCAGTACTTC	CASSPGGVSSSEQYF
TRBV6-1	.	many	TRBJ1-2	TGTGCCAGCAGTCCGCCCACAGGGTTCTATGGCTACACCTTC	CASSPPTGFYGYTF
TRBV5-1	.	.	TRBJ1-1	TGCGCCAGCAGCTCAGCAATGAACACCGAAGCTTTCTTT	CASSSAMNTEAFF
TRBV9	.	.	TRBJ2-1	TGTGCCAGCAGCGCCGGCCAGCAGAGCTACGATGAGCAGTTCTTC	CASSAGQQSYDEQFF
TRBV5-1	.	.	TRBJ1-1	TGCGCCAGCAGCTTGGCCCTTAGCACTGAAGCTTTCTTT	CASSLALSTEAFF
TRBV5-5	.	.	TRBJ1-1	TGTGCCAGCAGCTTGGCCCTGGGAAGCTTGAACACTGAAGCTTTCTTT	CASSLALGSLNTEAFF
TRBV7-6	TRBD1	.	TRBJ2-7	TGTGCCAGCAGCCCGACAGGGTCCGAGCAGTACTTC	CASSPTGSEQYF
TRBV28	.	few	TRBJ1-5	TGTGCCAGCATGGGGTCGTACAGCAATCAGCCCCAGCATTTT	CASMGSYSNQPQHF
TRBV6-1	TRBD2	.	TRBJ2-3	TGTGCCAGCAGTGAACTAGCGGGTAGCACAGATACGCAGTATTTT	CASSELAGSTDTQYF
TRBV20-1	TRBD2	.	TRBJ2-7	TGCAGTGCCCCTAACCCTAGCGGGAGGAGCGACGAGCAGTACTTC	CSAPNPSGRSDEQYF
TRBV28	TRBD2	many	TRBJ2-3	TGTGCCAGCACCTCGGGGGGACTAGCGGGAGGGAGCACAGATACGCAGTATTTT	CASTSGGLAGGSTDTQYF
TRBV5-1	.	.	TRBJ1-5	TGCGTCAGCAGCCCGGACGGGGGAAGCAATCAGCCCCAGCATTTT	CVSSPDGGSNQPQHF
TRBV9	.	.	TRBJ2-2	TGTGCCAGCAGCGTACTTAGCGGGAACACCGGGGAGCTGTTTTTT	CASSVLSGNTGELFF
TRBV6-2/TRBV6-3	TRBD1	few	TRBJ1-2	TGTGCCAGCAGTCGCCGGGACAGGGGCGGCTACACCTTC	CASSRRDRGGYTF
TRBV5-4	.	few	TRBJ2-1	TGTGCCAGCAGCAAGGACTCTTACAATGAGCAGTTCTTC	CASSKDSYNEQFF
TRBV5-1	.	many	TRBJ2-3	TGCGCCAGCAGCTTGTCGGTAGATACGCAGTATTTT	CASSLSVDTQYF
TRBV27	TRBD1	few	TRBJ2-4	TGTGCCAGCAGTTCGCAGGGGGCAAACATTCAGTACTTC	CASSSQGANIQYF
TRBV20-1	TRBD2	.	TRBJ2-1	TGCAGTGCAACGACTAGCGGGACCTACAATGAGCAGTTCTTC	CSATTSGTYNEQFF
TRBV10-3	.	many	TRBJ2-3	TGTGCCACCGAGCGACAGGTGGCGCAGTATTTT	CATERQVAQYF
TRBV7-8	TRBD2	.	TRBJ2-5	TGTGCCAGCAGTCCACTAGCGGGACCTTTGGAGACCCAGTACTTC	CASSPLAGPLETQYF
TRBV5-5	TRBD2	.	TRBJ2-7	TGTGCCAGCAGCTTGGTTTCGTGGCTAGCGGGCTACGAGCAGTACTTC	CASSLVSWLAGYEQYF
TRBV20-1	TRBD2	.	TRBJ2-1	TGCAGTGCTAGAGGACTAGCAGGGAATGAGCAGTTCTTC	CSARGLAGNEQFF
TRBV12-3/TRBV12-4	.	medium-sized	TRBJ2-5	TGTGCCAGCAGTCCCTCCCTGGAGACCCAGTACTTC	CASSPSLETQYF
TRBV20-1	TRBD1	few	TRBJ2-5	TGCAGTGCTAGCCGGGACAGGGTAGAGACCCAGTACTTC	CSASRDRVETQYF
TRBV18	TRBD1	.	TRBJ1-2	TGTGCCAGCTCACCACAAAGTGTGACAGGGGGCTATGGCTACACCTTC	CASSPQSVTGGYGYTF
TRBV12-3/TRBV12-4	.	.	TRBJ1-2	TGTGTCACGGACGGTAACTATGGCTACACCTTC	CVTDGNYGYTF
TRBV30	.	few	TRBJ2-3	TGTGCCTGGAGTGGGGGACGGGTACAGGCGCAGTATTTT	CAWSGGRVQAQYF
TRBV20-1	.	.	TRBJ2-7	TGCAGTGCTAACCTGGTCTACGAGCAGTACTTC	CSANLVYEQYF
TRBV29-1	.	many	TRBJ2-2	TGCAGCGTTGACGCCGGGGAGCTGTTTTTT	CSVDAGELFF
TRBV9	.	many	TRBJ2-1	TGTGCCAGCAGCAGTACTAGTGCCTCCTACAATGAGCAGTTCTTC	CASSSTSASYNEQFF
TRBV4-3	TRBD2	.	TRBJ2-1	TGCGCCAGCAGCCAAGGCCTAGCGGACTACAATGAGCAGTTCTTC	CASSQGLADYNEQFF
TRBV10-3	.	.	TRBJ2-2	TGTGCCATCAATCCAAGCGGTTACACCGGGGAGCTGTTTTTT	CAINPSGYTGELFF
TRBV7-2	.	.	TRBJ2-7	TGTGCCAGCAGTCGACAGGTTTCCTACGAGCAGTACTTC	CASSRQVSYEQYF
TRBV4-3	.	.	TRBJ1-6	TGCGCCTGCAGCTACCAACAGGGAAAGGGTTCACCCCTCCACTTT	CACSYQQGKGSPLHF
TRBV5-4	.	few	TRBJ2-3	TGTGCCAGCAGGACGGATCGTGGCACAGATACGCAGTATTTT	CASRTDRGTDTQYF
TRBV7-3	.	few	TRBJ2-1	TGTGCCAGCAGCTCCCGGCAGGGATTCTATGAGCAGTTCTTC	CASSSRQGFYEQFF
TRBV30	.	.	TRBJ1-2	TGTGCCTGGGGACGGGATAACTATGGCTACACCTTC	CAWGRDNYGYTF
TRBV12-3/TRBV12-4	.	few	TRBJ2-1	TGTGCCAGCACCTTCGGGCTAGTCGGGAATGAGCAGTTCTTC	CASTFGLVGNEQFF
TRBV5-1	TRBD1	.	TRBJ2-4	TGCGCCAGCAGCTTGGTAGGCAGGGGGCTAGCCAAAAACATTCAGTACTTC	CASSLVGRGLAKNIQYF
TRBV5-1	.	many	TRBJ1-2	TGCGCCAGCAGCTTGGAGGGCTCTTCTTACTATGGCTACACCTTC	CASSLEGSSYYGYTF
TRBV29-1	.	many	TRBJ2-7	TGCAGCGTTGTGGTGGGGGGACAATACCCATTCTACGAGCAGTACTTC	CSVVVGGQYPFYEQYF
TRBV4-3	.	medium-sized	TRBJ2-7	TGCGCCAGCAGCCAAGATTACAGACAGATCTACGAGCAGTACTTC	CASSQDYRQIYEQYF
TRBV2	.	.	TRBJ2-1	TGTGCCAGCAGTGACAACGGGTATAGTGAGCAGTTCTTC	CASSDNGYSEQFF
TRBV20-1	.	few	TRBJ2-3	TGCAGTGCTAGCCGGCGGAAAAGCACAGATACGCAGTATTTT	CSASRRKSTDTQYF
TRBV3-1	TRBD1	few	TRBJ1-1	TGTGCCAGCAGCCAACAGGGGGGGGCTGAAGCTTTCTTT	CASSQQGGAEAFF
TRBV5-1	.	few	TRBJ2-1	TGCGCCAGCAGCTTGGGTTGGGGCAATGAGCAGTTCTTC	CASSLGWGNEQFF
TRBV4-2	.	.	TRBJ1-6	TGTGCCAGCAGCCAAGAGGCGGAGAATTCACCCCTCCACTTT	CASSQEAENSPLHF
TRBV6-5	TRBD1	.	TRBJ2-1	TGTGCCAGCAGTTCCTTCGGGACAGGGGCGTATGAGCAGTTCTTC	CASSSFGTGAYEQFF